This T cell receptor beta chain was profiled in a study of regulatory T cells in long-lasting Graves disease. Study observations and caveats: Among persistent patients, a larger number of public clonotypes were shared (approximately 3,000) than among newly diagnosed patients (around 980). Those with persistent Graves' had less TCR diversity than newly diagnosed patients.

Regarding this clonotype: As yet, its antigen is unknown.

Time point indicated: persistent/refractory GD, antithyroid drugs over 5 years with positive TRAb. Construction of the TCR library relied on RNA isolated from PBMCs. Arm-PCR of CDR3 regions with iRepertoire HTBI primers generated TCR beta libraries. Original analysis: Gene usage covered 62 TRBV and 14 to 15 TRBJ segments. TCRdb recomputed calls from the multiplex PCR reads with MiXCR, one row per CDR3 protein. The V and J calls were determined by TCRdb, not by the authors. Of 300,000 or so distinct CDR3 sequences listed, roughly 21% are singletons. Germline V lookup: CDR1 MRHNA, CDR2 SNTAGT. V shed 5 bases, J shed 14 bases, and the junction held 8 bases outside the gene matches. The CDR3 runs 11 residues.

The sequence was collected from a female donor with Graves disease. The sample here was peripheral blood mononuclear cells (PBMCs), taken when the disease was refractory, from a patient treated with antithyroid drugs. V usage is TRBV6-4 and J usage is TRBJ2-5, with 7 nucleotides matching TRBD1. CDR3 nucleotides: TGTGCCAGCAGTCAATTGACAGGGAATTACTTC. Residues: CASSQLTGNYF.